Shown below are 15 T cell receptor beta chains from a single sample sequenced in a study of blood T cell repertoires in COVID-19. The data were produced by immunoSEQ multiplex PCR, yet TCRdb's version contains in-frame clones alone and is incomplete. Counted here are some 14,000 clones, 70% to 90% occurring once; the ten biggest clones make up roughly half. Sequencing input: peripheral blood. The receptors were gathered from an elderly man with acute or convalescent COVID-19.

CDR3 amino acids: CASSGAVEGAAYF. For the CDR3, the DNA is TGTGCCAGCAGTGGGGCCGTGGAGGGGGCCGCGTACTTC. The gene calls are TRBV6-1 and TRBJ2-7; D might be TRBD1 (7 bases). Trimming shortened V by 4 bases and J by 12 bases, and 19 bases separated the two germline ends. CDR3 size: 13 residues. Germline values: CDR1 MNHNS, CDR2 SASEGT.

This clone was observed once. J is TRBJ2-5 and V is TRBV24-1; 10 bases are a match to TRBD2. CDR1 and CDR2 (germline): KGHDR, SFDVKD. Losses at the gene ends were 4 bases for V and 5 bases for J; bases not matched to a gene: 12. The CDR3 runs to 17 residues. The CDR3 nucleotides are TGTGCCACCAGTGACTCTGTAGCGGGAGGCCTGGGGGAGACCCAGTACTTC. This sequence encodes CATSDSVAGGLGETQYF.

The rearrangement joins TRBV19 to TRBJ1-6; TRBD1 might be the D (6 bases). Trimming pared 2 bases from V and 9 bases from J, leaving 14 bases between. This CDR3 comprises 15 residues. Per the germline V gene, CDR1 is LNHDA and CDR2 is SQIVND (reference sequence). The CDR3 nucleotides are TGTGCCAGTAGTATAAGGGGGACGCAGCTTTCACCCCTCCACTTT. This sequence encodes CASSIRGTQLSPLHF. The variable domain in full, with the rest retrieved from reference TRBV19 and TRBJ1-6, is DGGITQSPKYLFRKEGQNVTLSCEQNLNHDAMYWYRQDPGQGLRLIYYSQIVNDFQKGDIAEGYSVSREKKESFPLTVTSAQKNPTAFYLCASSIRGTQLSPLHFGNGTRLTVT.

The CDR3 DNA reads TGTGCCACCAGTGACCCCGGGGGTATTTCTTACAATGAGCAGTTCTTC. This encodes CATSDPGGISYNEQFF. This rearrangement joins TRBV24-1 to TRBJ2-1; possibly TRBD2 for D (6 bases). Germline V gene lookup returns CDR1 KGHDR and CDR2 SFDVKD. The CDR3 has 16 residues. Trimming shortened V by 4 bases and J by 4 bases, and 16 bases separated the two germline ends.

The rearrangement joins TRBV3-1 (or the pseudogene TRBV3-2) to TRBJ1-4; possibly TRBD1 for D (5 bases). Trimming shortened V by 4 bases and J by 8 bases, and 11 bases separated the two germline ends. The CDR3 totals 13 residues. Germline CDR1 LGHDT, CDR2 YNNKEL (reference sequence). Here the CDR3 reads CASSLARTEKLFF. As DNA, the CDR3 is TGTGCCAGCAGCCTGGCTCGGACAGAAAAACTGTTTTTT.

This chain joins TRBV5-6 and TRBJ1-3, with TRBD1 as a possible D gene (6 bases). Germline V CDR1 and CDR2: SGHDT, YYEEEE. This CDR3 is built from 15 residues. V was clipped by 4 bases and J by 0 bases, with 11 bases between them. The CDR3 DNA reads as TGTGCCAGCAGCGGGGGCAGGGTCTCTGGAAACACCATATATTTT. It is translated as CASSGGRVSGNTIYF.

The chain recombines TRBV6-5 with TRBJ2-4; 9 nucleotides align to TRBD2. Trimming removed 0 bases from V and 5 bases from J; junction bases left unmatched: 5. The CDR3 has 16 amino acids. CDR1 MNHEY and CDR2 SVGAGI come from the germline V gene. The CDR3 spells CASSYSTAGGENIQYF. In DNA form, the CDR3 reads TGTGCCAGCAGTTACTCGACGGCGGGAGGGGAAAACATTCAGTACTTC.

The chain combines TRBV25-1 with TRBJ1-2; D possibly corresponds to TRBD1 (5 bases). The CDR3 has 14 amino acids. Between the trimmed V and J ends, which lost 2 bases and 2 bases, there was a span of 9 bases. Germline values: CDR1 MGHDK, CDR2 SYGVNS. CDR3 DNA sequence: TGTGCCAGCAGTGAAGGGGCAAGGAACTATGGCTACACCTTC. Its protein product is CASSEGARNYGYTF.

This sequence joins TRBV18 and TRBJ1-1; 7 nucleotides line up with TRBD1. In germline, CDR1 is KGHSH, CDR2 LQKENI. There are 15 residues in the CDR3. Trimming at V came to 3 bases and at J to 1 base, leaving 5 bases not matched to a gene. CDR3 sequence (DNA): TGTGCCAGCTCACCCGAAGGGACAGCGAACACTGAAGCTTTCTTT. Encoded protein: CASSPEGTANTEAFF.

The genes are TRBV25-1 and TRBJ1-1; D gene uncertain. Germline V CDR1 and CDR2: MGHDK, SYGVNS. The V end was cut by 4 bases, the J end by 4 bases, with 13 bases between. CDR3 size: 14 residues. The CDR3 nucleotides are TGTGCCAGCAGTGTAACGGGAGGGATCACTGAAGCTTTCTTT. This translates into CASSVTGGITEAFF.

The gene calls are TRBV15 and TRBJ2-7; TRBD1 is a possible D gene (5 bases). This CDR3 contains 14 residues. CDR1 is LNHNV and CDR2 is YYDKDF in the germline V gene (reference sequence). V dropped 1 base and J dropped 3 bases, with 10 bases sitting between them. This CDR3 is CATSRGQGSYEQYF. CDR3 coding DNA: TGTGCCACCAGCAGAGGGCAGGGCAGCTACGAGCAGTACTTC.

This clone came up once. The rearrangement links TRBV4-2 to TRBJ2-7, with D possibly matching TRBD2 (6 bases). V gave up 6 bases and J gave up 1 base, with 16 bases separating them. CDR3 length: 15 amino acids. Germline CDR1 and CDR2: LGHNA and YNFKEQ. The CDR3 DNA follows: TGTGCCAGCAGTTCACCGGGACTGGGGTCCTACGAGCAGTACTTC. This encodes CASSSPGLGSYEQYF.

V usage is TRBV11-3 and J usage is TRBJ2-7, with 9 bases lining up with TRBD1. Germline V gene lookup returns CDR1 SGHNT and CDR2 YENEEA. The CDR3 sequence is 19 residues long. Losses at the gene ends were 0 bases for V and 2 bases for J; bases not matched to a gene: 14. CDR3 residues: CASSLDNWGDRGIPYEQYF. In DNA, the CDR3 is TGTGCCAGCAGCTTAGATAATTGGGGAGACAGGGGGATTCCCTACGAGCAGTACTTC.

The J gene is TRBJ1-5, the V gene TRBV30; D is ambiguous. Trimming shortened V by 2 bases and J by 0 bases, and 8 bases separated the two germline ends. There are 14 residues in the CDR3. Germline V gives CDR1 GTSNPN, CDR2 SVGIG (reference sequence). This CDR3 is CAWSSLYSNQPQHF. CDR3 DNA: TGTGCCTGGAGTTCTCTATATAGCAATCAGCCCCAGCATTTT.

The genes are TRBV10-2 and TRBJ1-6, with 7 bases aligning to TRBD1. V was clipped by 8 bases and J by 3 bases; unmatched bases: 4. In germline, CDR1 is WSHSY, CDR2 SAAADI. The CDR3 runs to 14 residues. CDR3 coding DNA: TGCGCCAGCGTTCGACAGGGCTATAATTCACCCCTCCACTTT. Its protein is CASVRQGYNSPLHF.